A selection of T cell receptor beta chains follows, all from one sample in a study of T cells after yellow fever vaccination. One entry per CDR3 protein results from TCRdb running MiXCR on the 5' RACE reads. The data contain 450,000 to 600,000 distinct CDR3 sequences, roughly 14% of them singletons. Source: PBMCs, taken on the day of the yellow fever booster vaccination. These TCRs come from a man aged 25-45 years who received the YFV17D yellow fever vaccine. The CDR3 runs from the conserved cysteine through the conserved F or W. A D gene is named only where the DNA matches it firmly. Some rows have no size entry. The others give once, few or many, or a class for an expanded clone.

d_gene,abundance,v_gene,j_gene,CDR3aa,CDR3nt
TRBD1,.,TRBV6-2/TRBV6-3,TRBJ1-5,CASRRGQSNQPQHF,TGTGCCAGCAGGCGGGGACAGAGCAATCAGCCCCAGCATTTT
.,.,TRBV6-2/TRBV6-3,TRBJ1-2,CASSYSRSGTGNYTF,TGTGCCAGCAGTTACTCGAGATCCGGGACGGGGAACTACACCTTC
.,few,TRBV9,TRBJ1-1,CASSVASGYTEAFF,TGTGCCAGCAGCGTAGCTTCCGGGTACACTGAAGCTTTCTTT
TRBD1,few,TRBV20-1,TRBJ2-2,CSAGPYRGRTGELFF,TGCAGTGCTGGACCCTACAGGGGGCGAACCGGGGAGCTGTTTTTT
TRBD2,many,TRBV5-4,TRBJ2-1,CASSLGGLAGNSYNEQFF,TGTGCCAGCAGCTTGGGTGGACTAGCGGGCAATTCCTACAATGAGCAGTTCTTC
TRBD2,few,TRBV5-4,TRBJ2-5,CASSLTSGNQETQYF,TGTGCCAGCAGCTTGACTAGCGGGAACCAAGAGACCCAGTACTTC
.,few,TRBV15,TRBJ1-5,CATSRPGSRQPQHF,TGTGCCACCAGCAGACCAGGGAGCAGGCAGCCCCAGCATTTT
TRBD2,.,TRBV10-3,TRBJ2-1,CASHNLAGINEQFF,TGTGCCTCTCATAACCTAGCGGGAATTAATGAGCAGTTCTTC
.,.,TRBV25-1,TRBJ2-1,CASSWGRRNEQFF,TGTGCCAGCAGTTGGGGACGGCGCAATGAGCAGTTCTTC
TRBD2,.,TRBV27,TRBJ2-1,CASSLRLAGGHEQFF,TGTGCCAGCAGTTTACGATTAGCGGGAGGCCATGAGCAGTTCTTC
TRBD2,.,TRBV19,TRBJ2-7,CASSIGTTTGDEQYF,TGTGCCAGTAGTATTGGGACTACGACCGGTGACGAGCAGTACTTC
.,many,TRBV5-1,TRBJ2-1,CASSYRDLYNEQFF,TGCGCCAGCAGCTACCGGGACTTATACAATGAGCAGTTCTTC
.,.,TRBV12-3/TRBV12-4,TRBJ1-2,CASSLVGPIDGYTF,TGTGCCAGCAGTTTAGTTGGACCGATCGATGGCTACACCTTC
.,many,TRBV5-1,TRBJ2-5,CASSFFTGRSGETQYF,TGCGCCAGCAGCTTTTTCACTGGTCGGTCAGGGGAGACCCAGTACTTC
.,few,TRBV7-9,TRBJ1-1,CASSLSLVEAFF,TGTGCCAGCAGCTTAAGTTTGGTTGAAGCTTTCTTT
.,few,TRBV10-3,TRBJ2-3,CAISARERSTDTQYF,TGTGCCATCAGTGCCCGTGAGAGAAGCACAGATACGCAGTATTTT
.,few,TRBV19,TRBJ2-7,CASSHVAPTYEQYF,TGTGCCAGTAGTCACGTAGCGCCCACCTACGAGCAGTACTTC
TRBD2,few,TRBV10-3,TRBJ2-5,CAIHLAGDLETQYF,TGTGCCATCCACTTAGCGGGAGACCTAGAGACCCAGTACTTC
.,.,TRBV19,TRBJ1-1,CASSSVEGNLSPEAFF,TGTGCCAGTAGTAGTGTAGAGGGGAACTTGTCCCCTGAAGCTTTCTTT
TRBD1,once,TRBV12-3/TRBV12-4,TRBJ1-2,CASSPTGDVDGYTF,TGTGCCAGCAGTCCCACAGGGGATGTAGATGGCTACACCTTC
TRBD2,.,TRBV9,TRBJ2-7,CASSRLAGEGEQYF,TGTGCCAGCAGTCGCCTAGCGGGAGAGGGCGAGCAGTACTTC
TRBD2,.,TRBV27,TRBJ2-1,CASSLRLAVGNEQFF,TGTGCCAGCAGTTTACGGCTAGCGGTCGGAAATGAGCAGTTCTTC
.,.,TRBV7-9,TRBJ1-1,CASSLVAAGLNTEAFF,TGTGCCAGCAGCTTAGTGGCAGCAGGTTTGAACACTGAAGCTTTCTTT
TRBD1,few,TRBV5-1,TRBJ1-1,CASSPTTGSGTEAFF,TGCGCCAGCAGCCCAACGACAGGGTCGGGAACTGAAGCTTTCTTT
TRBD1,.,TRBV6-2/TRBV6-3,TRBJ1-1,CASRSPQGRGTEAFF,TGTGCCAGCAGGTCTCCACAGGGGAGGGGCACTGAAGCTTTCTTT
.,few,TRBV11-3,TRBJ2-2,CASSLGAGTQVTGELFF,TGTGCCAGCAGCTTAGGGGCCGGGACTCAAGTAACCGGGGAGCTGTTTTTT
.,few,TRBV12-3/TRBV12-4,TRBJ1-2,CASSLPMTEIGGYTF,TGTGCCAGCAGTTTACCAATGACAGAAATTGGAGGCTACACCTTC
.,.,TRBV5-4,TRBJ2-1,CASSKQGPEQFF,TGTGCCAGCAGCAAACAGGGTCCTGAGCAGTTCTTC
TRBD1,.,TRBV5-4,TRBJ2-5,CASSHNPGQGGETQYF,TGTGCCAGCAGCCATAACCCGGGACAGGGTGGAGAGACCCAGTACTTC
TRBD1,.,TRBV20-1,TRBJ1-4,CSAEGPGGSTNEKLFF,TGCAGTGCGGAAGGGCCAGGGGGCTCAACTAATGAAAAACTGTTTTTT
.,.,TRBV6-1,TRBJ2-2,CASSRLMNTGELFF,TGTGCCAGCAGTCGACTAATGAACACCGGGGAGCTGTTTTTT
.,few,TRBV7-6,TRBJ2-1,CASSRARTNDNEQFF,TGTGCCAGCAGCAGGGCCCGGACTAATGACAATGAGCAGTTCTTC
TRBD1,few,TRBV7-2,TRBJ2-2,CASSINQGVVGGELFF,TGTGCCAGCAGCATAAACCAGGGGGTCGTCGGCGGGGAGCTGTTTTTT